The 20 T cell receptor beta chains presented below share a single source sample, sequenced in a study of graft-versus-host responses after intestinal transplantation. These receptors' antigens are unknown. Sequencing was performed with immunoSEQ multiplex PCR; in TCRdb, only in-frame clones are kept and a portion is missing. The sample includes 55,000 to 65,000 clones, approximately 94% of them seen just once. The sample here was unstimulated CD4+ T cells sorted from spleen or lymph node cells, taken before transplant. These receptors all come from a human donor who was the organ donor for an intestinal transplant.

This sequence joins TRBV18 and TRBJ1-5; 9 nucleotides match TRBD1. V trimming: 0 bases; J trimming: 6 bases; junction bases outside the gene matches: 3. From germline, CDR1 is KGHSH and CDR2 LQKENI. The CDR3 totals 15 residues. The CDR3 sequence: CASSPPDRGSQPQHF. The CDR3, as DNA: TGTGCCAGCTCACCACCGGACAGGGGTAGTCAGCCCCAGCATTTT.

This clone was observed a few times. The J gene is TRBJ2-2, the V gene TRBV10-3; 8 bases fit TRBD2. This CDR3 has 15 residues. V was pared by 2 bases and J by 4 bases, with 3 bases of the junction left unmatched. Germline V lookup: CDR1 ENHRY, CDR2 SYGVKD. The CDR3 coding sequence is TGTGCCATCAGTGAGGGAGGGACTAGCACCGGGGAGCTGTTTTTT. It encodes CAISEGGTSTGELFF.

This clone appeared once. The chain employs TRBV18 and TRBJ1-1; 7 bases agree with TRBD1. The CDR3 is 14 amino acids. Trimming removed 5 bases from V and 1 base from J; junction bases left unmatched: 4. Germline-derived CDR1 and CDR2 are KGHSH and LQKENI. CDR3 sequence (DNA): TGTGCCAGCTCAGACAGGGTAGGGAACACTGAAGCTTTCTTT. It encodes CASSDRVGNTEAFF.

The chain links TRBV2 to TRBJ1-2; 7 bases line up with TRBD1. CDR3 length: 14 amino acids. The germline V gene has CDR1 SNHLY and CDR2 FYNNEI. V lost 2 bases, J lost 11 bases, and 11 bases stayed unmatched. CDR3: CASSERLTGPRYTF. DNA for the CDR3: TGTGCCAGCAGTGAAAGGTTGACAGGGCCGAGGTACACCTTC.

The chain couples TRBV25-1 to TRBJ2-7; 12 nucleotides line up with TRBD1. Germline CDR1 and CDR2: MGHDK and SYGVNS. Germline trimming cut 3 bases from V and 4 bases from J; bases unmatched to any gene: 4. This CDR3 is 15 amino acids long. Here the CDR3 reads CASSDRDRGLYEQYF. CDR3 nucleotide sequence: TGTGCCAGCAGTGACCGGGACAGGGGGCTGTACGAGCAGTACTTC.

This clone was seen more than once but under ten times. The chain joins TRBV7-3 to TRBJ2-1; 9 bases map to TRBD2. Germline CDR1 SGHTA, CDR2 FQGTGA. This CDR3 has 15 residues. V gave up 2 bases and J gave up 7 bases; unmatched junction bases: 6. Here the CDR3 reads CASSLGTSSWNEQFF. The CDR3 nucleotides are TGTGCCAGCAGCTTAGGGACTAGCTCATGGAATGAGCAGTTCTTC.

The DNA of the CDR3 is TGTGCCAGCAGCTTGGCGACTCCAGCGGATACGCAGTATTTT. This sequence encodes CASSLATPADTQYF. The rearrangement links TRBV5-8 to TRBJ2-3; the D is unclear. Germline V gene lookup returns CDR1 SGHTS and CDR2 YDEGEE. The CDR3 consists of 14 residues. V was shortened by 0 bases and J by 6 bases, with 11 bases between the two germline ends.

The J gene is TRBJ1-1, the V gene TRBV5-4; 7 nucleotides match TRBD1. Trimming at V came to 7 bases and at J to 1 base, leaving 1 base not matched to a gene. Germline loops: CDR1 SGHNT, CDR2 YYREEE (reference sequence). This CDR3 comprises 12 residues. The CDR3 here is CASSGGNTEAFF. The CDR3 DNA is TGTGCCAGCTCAGGGGGGAACACTGAAGCTTTCTTT.

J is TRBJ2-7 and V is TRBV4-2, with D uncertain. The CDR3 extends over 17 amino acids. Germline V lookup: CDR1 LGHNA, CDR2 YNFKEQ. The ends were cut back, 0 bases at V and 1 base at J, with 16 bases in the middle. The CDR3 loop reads CASSQDRLAYLSYEQYF. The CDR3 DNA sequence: TGTGCCAGCAGCCAAGATCGGTTGGCGTACTTATCCTACGAGCAGTACTTC.

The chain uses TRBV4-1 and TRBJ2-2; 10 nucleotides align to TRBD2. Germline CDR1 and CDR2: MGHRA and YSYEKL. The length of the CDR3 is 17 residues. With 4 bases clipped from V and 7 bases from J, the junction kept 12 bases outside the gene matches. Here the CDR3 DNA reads TGCGCCAGCAGCCCCCCGGGACTAGCGCCCCTTTTCGGGGAGCTGTTTTTT. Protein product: CASSPPGLAPLFGELFF.

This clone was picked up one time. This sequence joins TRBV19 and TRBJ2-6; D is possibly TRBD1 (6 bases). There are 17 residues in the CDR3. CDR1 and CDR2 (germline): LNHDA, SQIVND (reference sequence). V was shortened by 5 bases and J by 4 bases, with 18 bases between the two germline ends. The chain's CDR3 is CASSPSQGSSGANVLTF. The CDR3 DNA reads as TGTGCCAGTAGTCCCTCCCAGGGGTCGTCCGGGGCCAACGTCCTGACTTTC.

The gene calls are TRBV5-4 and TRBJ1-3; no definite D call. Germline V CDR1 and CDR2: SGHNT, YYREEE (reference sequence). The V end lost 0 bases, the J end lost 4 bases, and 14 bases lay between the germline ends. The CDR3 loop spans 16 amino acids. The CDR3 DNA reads TGTGCCAGCAGCTTGGCCGGCGGGAGAGGAGGAAACACCATATATTTT. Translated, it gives CASSLAGGRGGNTIYF.

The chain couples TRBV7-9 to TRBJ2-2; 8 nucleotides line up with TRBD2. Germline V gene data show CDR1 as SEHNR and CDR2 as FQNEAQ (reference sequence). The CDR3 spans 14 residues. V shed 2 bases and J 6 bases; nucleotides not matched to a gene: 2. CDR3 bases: TGTGCCAGCAGCTTACGAGCGGGGGCCGGGGAGCTGTTTTTT. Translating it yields CASSLRAGAGELFF.

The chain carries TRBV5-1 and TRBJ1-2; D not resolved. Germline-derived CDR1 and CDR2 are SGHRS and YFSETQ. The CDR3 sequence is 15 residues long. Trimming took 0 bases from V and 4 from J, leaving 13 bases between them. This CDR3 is CASSLAAVGIYGYTF. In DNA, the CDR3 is TGCGCCAGCAGCTTGGCGGCAGTAGGGATCTATGGCTACACCTTC.

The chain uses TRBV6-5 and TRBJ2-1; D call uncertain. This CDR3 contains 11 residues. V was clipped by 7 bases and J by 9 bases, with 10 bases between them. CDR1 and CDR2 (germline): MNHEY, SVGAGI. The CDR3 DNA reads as TGTGCCAGCACCCAAGGCGGTGAGCAGTTCTTC. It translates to CASTQGGEQFF.

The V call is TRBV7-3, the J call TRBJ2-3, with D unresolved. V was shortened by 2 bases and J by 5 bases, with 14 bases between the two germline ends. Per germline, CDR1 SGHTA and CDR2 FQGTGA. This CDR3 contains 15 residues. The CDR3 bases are TGTGCCAGCAGCTTATTCCCAAGCGCCGGAGATACGCAGTATTTT. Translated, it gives CASSLFPSAGDTQYF.

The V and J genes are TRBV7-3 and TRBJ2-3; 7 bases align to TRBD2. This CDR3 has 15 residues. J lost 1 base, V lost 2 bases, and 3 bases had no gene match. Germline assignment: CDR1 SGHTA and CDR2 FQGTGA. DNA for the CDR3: TGTGCCAGCAGCTTAGCTGCGGGGGGCACAGATACGCAGTATTTT. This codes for CASSLAAGGTDTQYF.

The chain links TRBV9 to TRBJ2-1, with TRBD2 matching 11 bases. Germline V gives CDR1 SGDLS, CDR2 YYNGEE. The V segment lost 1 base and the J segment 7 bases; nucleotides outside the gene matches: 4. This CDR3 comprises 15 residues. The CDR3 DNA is TGTGCCAGCAGCGTAATGACTAGCGGGGTTAATGAGCAGTTCTTC. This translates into CASSVMTSGVNEQFF.

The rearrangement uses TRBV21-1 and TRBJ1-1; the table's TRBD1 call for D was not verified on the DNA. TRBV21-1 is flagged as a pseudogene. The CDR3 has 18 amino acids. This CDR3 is CASSKTAERVTGLCEAFF. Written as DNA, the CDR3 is TGTGCCAGCAGCAAAACCGCCGAACGGGTAACAGGGCTCTGTGAAGCTTTCTTT.

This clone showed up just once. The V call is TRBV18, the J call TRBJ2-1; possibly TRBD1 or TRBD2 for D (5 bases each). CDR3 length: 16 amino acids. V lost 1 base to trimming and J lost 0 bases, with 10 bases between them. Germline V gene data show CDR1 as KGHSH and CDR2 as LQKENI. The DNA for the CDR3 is TGTGCCAGCTCACCACGTGGTGGGGGCTCCTACAATGAGCAGTTCTTC. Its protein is CASSPRGGGSYNEQFF.